This is a list of T cell receptor beta chains from one sample in a study of Ad26.COV2.S vaccination and SARS-CoV-2 variants. This table comes from immunoSEQ multiplex PCR, and its TCRdb copy is limited to in-frame clones, with some not included. Of about 350,000 clones detected, around 89% appear once; the ten largest clones hold 6.4%. Sequencing used peripheral blood, obtained in a trial of Ad26.COV2.S vaccine versus placebo. These receptors were collected from a person aged 18-60 years who received the Ad26.COV2.S COVID-19 vaccine or a placebo. The CDR3 runs from the conserved cysteine through the conserved F or W. The order of the fields is D gene, V gene, clone size, J gene, CDR3 DNA, CDR3 protein. The D gene is left open where the match is weak. Size is stated for part of the rows, as once, few or many counts, or as a class when the clone is expanded.

-,TRBV3-1/TRBV3-2,-,TRBJ1-2,TGTGCCAGCAGCCACCACTATGGCTACACCTTC,CASSHHYGYTF
-,TRBV18,-,TRBJ2-2,TGTGCCAGCTCACCCTTCACCTTGAACACCGGGGAGCTGTTTTTT,CASSPFTLNTGELFF
TRBD1,TRBV7-8,-,TRBJ1-1,TGTGCCAGCAGCCTCCGACAGGGATACACTGAAGCTTTCTTT,CASSLRQGYTEAFF
TRBD1,TRBV5-6,-,TRBJ2-1,TGTGCCAGCATTCCGGGACAGGGGTACAATGAGCAGTTCTTC,CASIPGQGYNEQFF
TRBD2,TRBV19,-,TRBJ2-1,TGTGCCAGTGCGAGCGGGGGGCTAGCCTACAATGAGCAGTTCTTC,CASASGGLAYNEQFF
TRBD1,TRBV10-3,-,TRBJ2-3,TGTGCCATCAGTGAGGGACAGGCTAGCACAGATACGCAGTATTTT,CAISEGQASTDTQYF
-,TRBV2,-,TRBJ1-3,TGTGCCAGCACAGGGGCGGGTGGAAACACCATATATTTT,CASTGAGGNTIYF
-,TRBV24-1,-,TRBJ2-2,TGTGCCACCAGTGTGGGTAGGGGCGGCGGGGAGCTGTTTTTT,CATSVGRGGGELFF
-,TRBV27,once,TRBJ1-2,TGTGCCAGCAGTTTTGCGGGGGACTATGGCTACACCTTC,CASSFAGDYGYTF
-,TRBV4-2,-,TRBJ1-2,TGTGCCAGCAGCCGACCCCGGGCCGTCAACTATGGCTACACCTTC,CASSRPRAVNYGYTF
TRBD2,TRBV16,-,TRBJ2-7,TGTGCCAGCAGCCAAACCCCGGTCGGGTTAGCGGGAGGCTACGAGCAGTACTTC,CASSQTPVGLAGGYEQYF
-,TRBV9,few,TRBJ2-5,TGTGCCAGCAGCGTAGATGGGGAGACCCAGTACTTC,CASSVDGETQYF
-,TRBV4-1,-,TRBJ2-7,TGCGCCAGCAGCCAGGTCCGGGGCTCCTACGAGCAGTACTTC,CASSQVRGSYEQYF
-,TRBV27,-,TRBJ2-7,TGTGCCAGCAGTTTCGGGGGAAGCCCCTACGAGCAGTACTTC,CASSFGGSPYEQYF
TRBD1,TRBV28,once,TRBJ2-7,TGTGCCAGCACCCCTGGGGACAGGACGATACCCTACGAGCAGTACTTC,CASTPGDRTIPYEQYF
-,TRBV19,-,TRBJ1-5,TGTGCCAGTAGCCAGGGCGCGTATAGCAATCAGCCCCAGCATTTT,CASSQGAYSNQPQHF
-,TRBV5-1,-,TRBJ2-5,TGCGCCAGCAGCTTCTTCGGAGCGAAGGAGACCCAGTACTTC,CASSFFGAKETQYF
-,TRBV19,-,TRBJ1-4,TGTGCCAGTAGTTCCTCGACTAGGGTGGGTGAAAAACTGTTTTTT,CASSSSTRVGEKLFF
-,TRBV12-3/TRBV12-4,-,TRBJ1-2,TGTGCCAGCAGTTTGGACAGCTGGTATGGCTACACCTTC,CASSLDSWYGYTF
-,TRBV6-2/TRBV6-3,-,TRBJ1-6,TGTGCCAGCAGCCTGAGGACGGGGGAAACACCCCTCCACTTT,CASSLRTGETPLHF
TRBD1,TRBV3-1/TRBV3-2,-,TRBJ1-1,TGTGCCAGCACAACAAATGGACAGGGCAACACTGAAGCTTTCTTT,CASTTNGQGNTEAFF
TRBD2,TRBV4-3,-,TRBJ2-7,TGCGCCAGCAGCCGGACTAGCGGATCCTACGAGCAGTACTTC,CASSRTSGSYEQYF
-,TRBV12-3/TRBV12-4,once,TRBJ2-7,TGTGCCAGCAGTTTGGCAGGGGCGGGCGAGCAGTACTTC,CASSLAGAGEQYF
TRBD1,TRBV28,once,TRBJ1-2,TGTGCCAGCAGTTCCCTCAGGAGGGGGCACTATGGCTACACCTTC,CASSSLRRGHYGYTF
TRBD1,TRBV10-3,-,TRBJ1-2,TGTGCCATCAGGGGGACAGGGTGGGACTATGGCTACACCTTC,CAIRGTGWDYGYTF
-,TRBV24-1,-,TRBJ2-5,TGTGCCACCAGTGATTCCGGGACCGCCGGGGAGACCCAGTACTTC,CATSDSGTAGETQYF
-,TRBV19,-,TRBJ2-5,TGTGCCAGTAGTATCACAGGGACCCAAGAGACCCAGTACTTC,CASSITGTQETQYF
TRBD1,TRBV19,-,TRBJ2-7,TGTGCCAGTAGTTGGAGTACAGGGGGCATACCCTACGAGCAGTACTTC,CASSWSTGGIPYEQYF
-,TRBV20-1,-,TRBJ2-2,TGCAGTGCTAGTGAGGTTGGCACCGGGGAGCTGTTTTTT,CSASEVGTGELFF
-,TRBV11-3,-,TRBJ2-1,TGTGCCAGCAGCTTACCAGCGGGCGATGAGCAGTTCTTC,CASSLPAGDEQFF
TRBD2,TRBV19,-,TRBJ2-3,TGTGCCAGTACCCGGGGGGGGCTGGGTACTCATACGCAGTATTTT,CASTRGGLGTHTQYF
TRBD1,TRBV19,-,TRBJ2-1,TGTGCCAGTAGAAGACAGGGGGTTCACAATGAGCAGTTCTTC,CASRRQGVHNEQFF
-,TRBV5-4,-,TRBJ1-2,TGTGCCAGCAGCTTGCGGGGCCCCGGCTCGGGCTACACCTTC,CASSLRGPGSGYTF
-,TRBV19,-,TRBJ2-2,TGTGCCAGTAACAACAGGGTAGGCACCGGGGAGCTGTTTTTT,CASNNRVGTGELFF
-,TRBV18,-,TRBJ1-5,TGTGCCAGTCAGATAGGGGCAACTAATAGCAATCAGCCCCAGCATTTT,CASQIGATNSNQPQHF
-,TRBV5-1,-,TRBJ1-1,TGCGCCAGCAGCTTGCGGTGGGACACTGAAGCTTTCTTT,CASSLRWDTEAFF
-,TRBV20-1,many,TRBJ1-2,TGCAGTGCTAGTGAAGGGAGGGCTCTTGGCTACACCTTC,CSASEGRALGYTF
-,TRBV4-1,-,TRBJ2-3,TGCGCCAGCAGCCAAGTAGGGGATACGCAGTATTTT,CASSQVGDTQYF
TRBD2,TRBV7-2,-,TRBJ2-7,TGTGCCAGCAGCTTGACTAGCGGAAGCTCCTACGAGCAGTACTTC,CASSLTSGSSYEQYF
TRBD2,TRBV4-3,-,TRBJ2-6,TGCGCCAGCAGCTTTGCGGGGGTAGATACTGGGGCCAACGTCCTGACTTTC,CASSFAGVDTGANVLTF
-,TRBV14,-,TRBJ2-2,TGTGCCAGCAGCACACAGGTCACCGGGGAGCTGTTTTTT,CASSTQVTGELFF
-,TRBV25-1,-,TRBJ2-7,TGTGCCAGCAGTTCCAGGACCTACGAGCAGTACTTC,CASSSRTYEQYF
TRBD1,TRBV20-1,-,TRBJ1-2,TGCAGTGCCAGGGGGCTTTATGGCTACACCTTC,CSARGLYGYTF
-,TRBV24-1,-,TRBJ2-2,TGTGCCACGAGTGTAGGGAACACCGGGGAGCTGTTTTTT,CATSVGNTGELFF
-,TRBV24-1,-,TRBJ2-3,TGTGCCACCAGTGATCCGGGGACTACAGATACGCAGTATTTT,CATSDPGTTDTQYF
TRBD2,TRBV7-2,-,TRBJ2-5,TGTGCCAGCTTGGGTCGGGGTCAGCGGGGGCCTCAAGAGACCCAGTACTTC,CASLGRGQRGPQETQYF
TRBD2,TRBV28,-,TRBJ2-7,TGTGCCAGCAGGCTCCTCACTAGCGTTTTTAAGGACGAGCAGTACTTC,CASRLLTSVFKDEQYF
TRBD1,TRBV6-1,-,TRBJ1-1,TGTGCCAGCAGTGAATTAGGACAGGCGAACACTGAAGCTTTCTTT,CASSELGQANTEAFF
TRBD1,TRBV7-2,once,TRBJ2-2,TGTGCCACCCGGACAGGGGAATACACCGGGGAGCTGTTTTTT,CATRTGEYTGELFF
-,TRBV7-2,-,TRBJ2-3,TGTGCCAGCAGCTTAGCGGTTGTGACAGATACGCAGTATTTT,CASSLAVVTDTQYF
TRBD1,TRBV7-2,-,TRBJ2-7,TGTGCCAGCAGCATGGGACAGGGGATTAACGAGCAGTACTTC,CASSMGQGINEQYF
-,TRBV2,-,TRBJ1-1,TGTGCCAGCAGGAGGACACCGATGAACACTGAAGCTTTCTTT,CASRRTPMNTEAFF
-,TRBV9,-,TRBJ1-2,TGTGCCAGCAGCTCCTCACCGGATTTGGATGACTATGGCTACACCTTC,CASSSSPDLDDYGYTF
TRBD2,TRBV9,-,TRBJ2-3,TGTGCCAGCAGCGTAGAAGGGTGGGGGACTAGCAGGGGAGATACGCAGTATTTT,CASSVEGWGTSRGDTQYF
TRBD1,TRBV19,-,TRBJ2-1,TGTGCCAGTAGTAGGGACAGTTACAATGAGCAGTTCTTC,CASSRDSYNEQFF
-,TRBV19,-,TRBJ2-7,TGTGCCAGTAGTATAGACGGGGACTCCTACGAGCAGTACTTC,CASSIDGDSYEQYF
-,TRBV18,few,TRBJ2-7,TGTGCCAGCTCCCCTTGGGGCGGCGAGCAGTACTTC,CASSPWGGEQYF
TRBD2,TRBV24-1,-,TRBJ2-3,TGTGCCACCAGTGTGGCTAGCGGGGTCCTAGATACGCAGTATTTT,CATSVASGVLDTQYF
TRBD2,TRBV11-2,-,TRBJ2-5,TGTGCCAGCAGCCCGGGGGAGCGGGGACAAGAGACCCAGTACTTC,CASSPGERGQETQYF
TRBD1,TRBV30,-,TRBJ2-2,TGTGCCTGGAGTGGGACAGGGAAAACGACCGGGGAGCTGTTTTTT,CAWSGTGKTTGELFF